This paragraph covers one T cell receptor (beta chain) sequence. This entry belongs to a study of blood T cell repertoires in COVID-19. Study in general: In each case, the material was cDNA or gDNA derived from T cells, B-cell-depleted T cells, or PBMCs.

The Seattle site enrolled patients during active infection and followed them longitudinally. From germline, CDR1 is MNHNY and CDR2 SVGAGI (reference sequence). This CDR3 comprises 14 residues. V gave up 2 bases and J gave up 1 base, with 8 bases separating them. Authors' analysis steps: From reference gene primer amplification, estimates of nucleated cell counts were derived. The protocol was immunoSEQ multiplex PCR, while the TCRdb copy is restricted to in-frame clones and leaves out a portion. The D gene and trimming were derived from the DNA, and the V and J assignments and clone size from that table. The repertoire consists of 200,000 to 250,000 clones, with roughly four fifths occurring once and the leading ten covering roughly 8%.

This receptor was taken from a woman older than 75 with COVID-19, enrolled during active disease. This sequence joins TRBV6-6 and TRBJ2-5; TRBD2 is a possible D gene (6 bases). Source material: peripheral blood. The DNA of the CDR3 is TGTGCCAGCAGTTACAAGGGACTCCAAGAGACCCAGTACTTC. Its protein product is CASSYKGLQETQYF.